What follows are 20 T cell receptor beta chains derived from one specimen sequenced in a study of shared clonotypes between healthy human individuals. The protocol was immunoSEQ multiplex PCR, while the TCRdb copy is restricted to in-frame clones and leaves out a portion. The sample carries over 2 million clones, 85% to 95% recorded once. Material: naive CD4+ T cells from PBMCs. Subset specified: CD45RA+ positively selected. Source of these receptors: a man younger than 35 in good health. Some clones in this sample may be carry-over from other donors' samples.

This rearrangement joins TRBV5-4 to TRBJ1-2; D is perhaps TRBD1 (6 bases). In germline, CDR1 is SGHNT, CDR2 YYREEE (reference sequence). The CDR3 spans 13 residues. The ends were cut back, 5 bases at V and 6 bases at J, with 14 bases in the middle. The CDR3, as DNA: TGTGCCAGCAGTCCCTGGGGGGCCGATGGCTACACCTTC. As protein: CASSPWGADGYTF.

The chain combines TRBV19 with TRBJ1-1, with TRBD1 as a possible D gene (5 bases). The germline V gene encodes CDR1 LNHDA and CDR2 SQIVND (reference sequence). V lost 9 bases and J 7 bases, leaving 18 bases between the germline ends. The length of the CDR3 is 13 residues. As DNA, the CDR3 is TGTGCCAGCCGGACGCCATTGGGGGATGAAGCTTTCTTT. This translates into CASRTPLGDEAFF.

This chain uses TRBV6-4 with TRBJ1-2; 8 bases are a match to TRBD1. Germline CDR1 and CDR2: MRHNA and SNTAGT. CDR3 length: 14 amino acids. The V segment lost 6 bases and the J segment 4 bases; nucleotides outside the gene matches: 7. CDR3 loop: CASRPSGTGYGYTF. CDR3 DNA: TGTGCCAGCAGACCATCCGGGACAGGCTATGGCTACACCTTC.

The chain couples TRBV7-2 to TRBJ2-3; 8 bases are a match to TRBD1. V trimming: 2 bases; J trimming: 5 bases; junction bases outside the gene matches: 9. Germline values: CDR1 SGHTA, CDR2 FQGNSA. The CDR3 is 16 residues long. CDR3: CASSLRFSGGEDTQYF. CDR3 nucleotides: TGTGCCAGCAGCTTACGGTTTTCAGGGGGCGAAGATACGCAGTATTTT.

The chain employs TRBV29-1 and TRBJ1-3; D uncertain. CDR3 length: 17 amino acids. Germline loops: CDR1 SQVTM, CDR2 ANQGSEA. The V end was cut by 4 bases, the J end by 0 bases, with 19 bases between. The CDR3 protein is CSVATLTYSLSGNTIYF. CDR3 DNA sequence: TGCAGCGTTGCCACTCTGACTTATTCACTCTCTGGAAACACCATATATTTT.

The V gene is TRBV5-1, the J gene TRBJ1-4, with D possibly matching TRBD1 (5 bases). This CDR3 spans 15 amino acids. Germline V CDR1 and CDR2: SGHRS, YFSETQ. Trimming removed 7 bases from V and 3 bases from J, with 16 bases in between. CDR3 in amino acids: CASAPLGGANEKLFF. The DNA of the CDR3 is TGCGCCAGCGCCCCCCTGGGGGGGGCTAATGAAAAACTGTTTTTT.

CDR3 coding DNA: TGCGCCAGCAGCCGAATTAGCGGCCAAGAGACCCAGTACTTC. The encoded protein is CASSRISGQETQYF. The V call is TRBV5-1, the J call TRBJ2-5; a possible D gene is TRBD2 (6 bases). The CDR3 is made up of 14 amino acids. Germline V gene lookup returns CDR1 SGHRS and CDR2 YFSETQ. Trimming took off 4 bases at V and 1 base at J, with 11 bases between the two ends.

The chain recombines TRBV11-2 with TRBJ1-3; D is unresolved. This CDR3 spans 14 amino acids. Germline V gives CDR1 SGHAT, CDR2 FQNNGV. V gave up 5 bases and J gave up 1 base, with 9 bases separating them. CDR3 nucleotides: TGTGCCAGCAGCCGAGGAAATTCTGGAAACACCATATATTTT. This codes for CASSRGNSGNTIYF.

The J gene is TRBJ1-4, the V gene TRBV28; possibly TRBD1 for D (5 bases). The CDR3 is 14 amino acids. CDR1 is MDHEN, CDR2 SYDVKM, per germline. With 8 bases removed from V and 7 bases from J, the gap between germline ends came to 17 bases. The CDR3 sequence: CASQGQGDLEKLFF. The CDR3 nucleotides read TGTGCCAGCCAAGGGCAGGGTGACCTTGAAAAACTGTTTTTT.

This clone was seen a single time. The CDR3 DNA follows: TGTGCCAGCAGCTCGGAATGGGGGAGCAATCAGCCCCAGCATTTT. As protein: CASSSEWGSNQPQHF. The rearrangement uses TRBV5-5 and TRBJ1-5; D may be TRBD1 (5 bases). V was cut by 3 bases and J by 1 base, with 11 bases left in between. CDR1 SGHKS and CDR2 YYEKEE come from the germline V gene (reference sequence). This CDR3 has 15 residues.

J is TRBJ2-1 and V is TRBV28; D may be TRBD2 (5 bases). Germline V gene lookup returns CDR1 MDHEN and CDR2 SYDVKM. This CDR3 comprises 16 residues. V shed 5 bases and J shed 8 bases, with 22 bases lying between them. The CDR3 reads CASSPTSSLVMDEQFF. The CDR3 coding sequence is TGTGCCAGCAGTCCAACGTCTAGCCTCGTTATGGATGAGCAGTTCTTC. Full variable domain (outside the CDR3, taken from reference TRBV28 and TRBJ2-1): DVKVTQSSRYLVKRTGEKVFLECVQDMDHENMFWYRQDPGLGLRLIYFSYDVKMKEKGDIPEGYSVSREKKERFSLILESASTNQTSMYLCASSPTSSLVMDEQFFGPGTRLTVL.

The rearrangement joins TRBV4-1 to TRBJ2-3; D gene ambiguous. The CDR3 spans 16 residues. V was shortened by 4 bases and J by 2 bases, with 16 bases between the two germline ends. Looked up from germline, CDR1 is MGHRA and CDR2 is YSYEKL. The CDR3 here is CASSLKQSRFTDTQYF. CDR3 nucleotides: TGCGCCAGCAGCCTTAAACAGAGCCGATTCACAGATACGCAGTATTTT.

This clone was seen just once. The chain employs TRBV5-1 and TRBJ1-2; 7 bases are a match to TRBD1. CDR3 length: 14 amino acids. Germline CDR1 and CDR2: SGHRS and YFSETQ. V shed 4 bases, J shed 6 bases, and the junction held 9 bases outside the gene matches. CDR3 sequence: CASSPGQDGHGYTF. CDR3 DNA sequence: TGCGCCAGCAGCCCCGGACAGGATGGTCATGGCTACACCTTC.

This chain connects TRBV5-1 to TRBJ2-3; 9 bases map to TRBD2. The germline gives CDR1 SGHRS, CDR2 YFSETQ. The CDR3 extends over 16 amino acids. V dropped 3 bases and J dropped 4; count of bases not matched to a gene: 9. Here the CDR3 DNA reads TGCGCCAGCAGCTCCCGGGTAGCGGGAGTGGCAGATACGCAGTATTTT. The encoded protein is CASSSRVAGVADTQYF.

V usage is TRBV7-2 and J usage is TRBJ1-2; 10 bases fit TRBD1. Germline loops: CDR1 SGHTA, CDR2 FQGNSA. The length of the CDR3 is 13 residues. J was trimmed by 6 bases and V by 7 bases; bases with no gene match: 5. The DNA of the CDR3 is TGTGCCAGCATCAGACAGGGGGCGAATGGCTACACCTTC. This translates into CASIRQGANGYTF.

The chain links TRBV5-1 to TRBJ2-3, with 11 positions matching TRBD2. Germline-derived CDR1 and CDR2 are SGHRS and YFSETQ. V shed 4 bases, J shed 5 bases, and the junction held 15 bases outside the gene matches. The CDR3 covers 18 residues. The CDR3: CASSVISTSGSMVDTQYF. The CDR3 DNA sequence: TGCGCCAGCAGCGTCATCTCTACTAGCGGGAGTATGGTAGATACGCAGTATTTT.

This sequence joins TRBV7-9 and TRBJ2-7, with D unresolved. Trimming cost V 6 bases and J 6 bases, with 15 bases left between them. The CDR3 runs 13 residues. Germline V gene sequence: CDR1 SEHNR, CDR2 FQNEAQ (reference sequence). The CDR3 here is CASSPDRWSEQYF. Here the CDR3 DNA reads TGTGCCAGCAGTCCCGATCGATGGAGCGAGCAGTACTTC.

As to this clone: The sample has other DNA sequences that encode this CDR3 too. This sequence joins TRBV28 and TRBJ2-7; 11 nucleotides match TRBD1. This CDR3 has 15 residues. Trimming cost V 5 bases and J 4 bases; bases outside gene matches: 7. Germline-derived CDR1 and CDR2 are MDHEN and SYDVKM. CDR3 sequence reads: CASSGPGQGAYEQYF. The CDR3 nucleotides read TGTGCCAGCAGTGGTCCTGGACAGGGGGCGTACGAGCAGTACTTC.

The chain carries TRBV9 and TRBJ2-3; TRBD2 might be the D (5 bases). The CDR3 totals 15 residues. In germline, CDR1 is SGDLS, CDR2 YYNGEE. V lost 0 bases to trimming and J lost 0 bases, with 8 bases between them. The CDR3 DNA reads TGTGCCAGCAGCGTAGTTGAGCGGAGCACAGATACGCAGTATTTT. Its translation is CASSVVERSTDTQYF.

This clone has only one observation. The chain employs TRBV7-8 and TRBJ2-3; 9 bases agree with TRBD2. Germline V gives CDR1 SGHVS, CDR2 FQNEAQ. J gave up 3 bases and V 5 bases, and 6 bases lay outside the gene matches. This CDR3 has 15 residues. CDR3: CASSRSGRGTDTQYF. The CDR3 nucleotides are TGTGCCAGCAGCCGTAGCGGGAGAGGAACAGATACGCAGTATTTT.